Listed here is a single TCR beta chain. Its antigen remains unidentified. Per-base qualities were not stored, and no clone one base away is much larger. The data were taken from a study of cytomegalovirus exposure and HLA in healthy donors (dated by TCRdb to the late 2010s). Concerning the study at large: According to a later analysis, one platform produced both the approximately 110 validation repertoires and the 666 repertoires of the first cohort. The aim of the study was to test whether cataloging public T cell receptors could identify signatures of past pathogen exposure. Along with the approximately 650-subject first cohort, a separate validation cohort of over a hundred different subjects was used. High-throughput TCR immunosequencing, statistical association of individual TCRs with disease status, and machine learning were combined to predict cytomegalovirus infection status.

Library creation used the immunoSEQ multiplex PCR assay. The authors processed their data as follows. A statistical classification framework was developed to diagnose cytomegalovirus status using the catalog of TCR beta chain sequences. The source is immuneACCESS, and TCRdb retained only in-frame sequences with V and J called. Part of the clones is not carried over; for the studies checked, unresolved V genes explain less than half of this, and the remainder is unexplained. D and trimming come from the DNA, and the V and J calls and clone size come from that table. This sample has roughly 77,000 clones in its table, and 95% of those were observed once. The ten largest make up roughly 0.75% of the sample. Separate from the approximately 700-subject first cohort, the validation cohort of 90 to 150 subjects was the group to which the donors belonged. Taken from cysteine to phenylalanine, the CDR3 has 16 residues. The entry retains the CDR3 DNA only, 48 bases that are in frame from base 1. Sequences LNHDA (CDR1) and SQIVND (CDR2) are obtained from the germline V gene (reference sequence). Trimming at the junction amounts to 7 bases on V and 2 bases on J, and the germline ends lie 18 bases apart.

The paper as a whole reports these results and caveats: The study listed around 160 TCR beta chains as associated with cytomegalovirus. The validation cohort had no HLA typing available for a later analysis, so co-occurrence within that cohort was assessed over all 120 or so repertoires. While some public TCRs were present in many individuals, most TCR sequences turned up only very rarely across donors. In vitro tests confirmed that a few of the cytomegalovirus-associated TCR beta chains recognize cytomegalovirus antigens. It was suggested by the authors that the approach could potentially be generalized to other disease states and immunological phenotypes. The classifier was reported to diagnose cytomegalovirus status with high specificity and sensitivity in both the original and validation cohorts. A later analysis found that TCRs clustered in the first cohort also tended to co-occur in the roughly 120 validation repertoires, with approximately 95% of cluster scores above 0.

The TCR comes from a woman younger than 35 in good health and CMV-seronegative. The sequenced material came from PBMCs. The rearranged segments are TRBV19 and TRBJ1-5; the best D guess is TRBD1, with 6 bases matching. CDR3 reads: CASKGRGVGGNQPQHF. The bases read TGTGCCAGTAAGGGGAGGGGGGTTGGTGGCAATCAGCCCCAGCATTTT.